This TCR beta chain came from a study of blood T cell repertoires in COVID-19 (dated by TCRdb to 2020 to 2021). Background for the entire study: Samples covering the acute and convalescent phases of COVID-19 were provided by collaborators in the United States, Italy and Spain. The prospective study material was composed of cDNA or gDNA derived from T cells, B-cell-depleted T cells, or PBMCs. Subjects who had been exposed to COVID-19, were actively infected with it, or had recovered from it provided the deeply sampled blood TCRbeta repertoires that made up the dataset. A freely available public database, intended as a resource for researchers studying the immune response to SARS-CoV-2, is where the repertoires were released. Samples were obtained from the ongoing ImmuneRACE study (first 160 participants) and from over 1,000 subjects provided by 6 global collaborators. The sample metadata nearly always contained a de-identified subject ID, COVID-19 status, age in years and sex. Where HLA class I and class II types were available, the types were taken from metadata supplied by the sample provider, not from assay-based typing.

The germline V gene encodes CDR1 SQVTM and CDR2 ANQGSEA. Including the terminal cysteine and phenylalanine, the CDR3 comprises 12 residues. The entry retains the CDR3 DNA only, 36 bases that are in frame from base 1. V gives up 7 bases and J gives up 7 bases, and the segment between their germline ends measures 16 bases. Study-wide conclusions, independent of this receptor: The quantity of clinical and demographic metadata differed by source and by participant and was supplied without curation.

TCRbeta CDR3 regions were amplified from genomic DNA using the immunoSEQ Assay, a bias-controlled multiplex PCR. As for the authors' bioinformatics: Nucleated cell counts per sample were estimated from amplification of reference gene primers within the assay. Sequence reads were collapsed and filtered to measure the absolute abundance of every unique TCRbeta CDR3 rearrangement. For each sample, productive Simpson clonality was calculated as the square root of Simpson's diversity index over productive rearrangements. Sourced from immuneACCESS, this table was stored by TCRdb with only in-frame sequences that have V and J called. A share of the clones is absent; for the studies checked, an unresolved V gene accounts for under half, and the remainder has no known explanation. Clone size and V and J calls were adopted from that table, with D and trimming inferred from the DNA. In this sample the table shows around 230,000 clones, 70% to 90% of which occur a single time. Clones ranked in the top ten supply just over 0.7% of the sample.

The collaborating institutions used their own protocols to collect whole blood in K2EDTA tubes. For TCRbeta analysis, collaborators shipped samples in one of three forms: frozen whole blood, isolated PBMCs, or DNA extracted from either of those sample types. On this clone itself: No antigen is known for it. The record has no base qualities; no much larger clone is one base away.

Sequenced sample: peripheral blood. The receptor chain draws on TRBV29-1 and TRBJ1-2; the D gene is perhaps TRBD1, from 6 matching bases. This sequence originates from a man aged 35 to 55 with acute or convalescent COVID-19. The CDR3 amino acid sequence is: CSGRTVYSGYTF. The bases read TGCAGCGGGAGGACAGTTTACTCTGGCTACACCTTC.